Presented here are 7 T cell receptor beta chains from one specimen sequenced in a study of Graves' ophthalmopathy and Graves' hyperthyroidism. CDR3 regions of TCR beta were amplified from RNA transcripts. The first round was an RT-PCR with HTBI primers, and the second round was a multiplex PCR. Using its own MiXCR run on the multiplex PCR reads, TCRdb lists one record per CDR3 protein. The sample shows approximately 460,000 distinct CDR3 sequences, around 14% of them seen only once. Source material: blood. The receptors stem from a young woman with Graves' ophthalmopathy.

To note about this clonotype: The junction departs from germline at one end; a sequencing error may be responsible. The J gene is TRBJ1-1, the V gene TRBV9, with 7 bases aligning to TRBD1. The CDR3 is 14 amino acids. Germline values: CDR1 SGDLS, CDR2 YYNGEE. The CDR3 nucleotides are TGTGCCAGCAGCTCTACCGGGACAGCTAGTGAAGCTCTCTTT. The encoded protein is CASSSTGTASEALF.

This clonotype was seen repeatedly, ten times or more. The chain joins TRBV5-1 to TRBJ2-7, with D possibly being TRBD1 (5 bases). CDR3 length equals 16 residues. Trimming pared 4 bases from V and 1 base from J, leaving 18 bases between. CDR1 and CDR2 (germline): SGHRS, YFSETQ. The CDR3 DNA reads as TGCGCCAGCAGCGGAACTACAGGCGTCGAGTCCTACGAGCAGTACTTC. Its translation: CASSGTTGVESYEQYF.

This clonotype has a count of ten or more. The genes are TRBV6-5 and TRBJ2-7; D gene ambiguous. Germline V gives CDR1 MNHEY, CDR2 SVGAGI. CDR3 length: 15 residues. Trimming cost V 2 bases and J 3 bases, with 14 bases left between them. CDR3 loop: CASSYQVQKGYEQYF. As DNA, the CDR3 is TGTGCCAGCAGTTACCAGGTCCAAAAGGGCTACGAGCAGTACTTC.

This clonotype was counted ten times or more. CDR3 sequence reads: CASSTSRDTEAFF. As DNA, the CDR3 is TGTGCCAGTTCAACTTCAAGGGACACTGAAGCTTTCTTT. V is TRBV19 and J is TRBJ1-1; unclear D gene. V was cut by 8 bases and J by 3 bases, with 13 bases left in between. The V gene's germline CDR1 is LNHDA and CDR2 SQIVND (reference sequence). The CDR3 contains 13 residues.

This chain links TRBV6-1 with TRBJ1-5; no definite D call. The CDR3 contains 13 residues. Germline assignment: CDR1 MNHNS and CDR2 SASEGT. V was clipped by 4 bases and J by 8 bases, with 12 bases between them. The CDR3 DNA reads TGTGCCAGCAGTGCGGACCTGAGGGAGCCCCAGCATTTT. This gives the protein CASSADLREPQHF.

With respect to this clonotype: One end of the junction does not line up with germline, which may come from a read error. CDR3: CASSFLAGREGGELAKNIKYF. In nucleotides, the CDR3 is TGTGCCAGCAGTTTCCTGGCTGGCAGGGAGGGGGGGGAATTAGCCAAAAACATTAAGTACTTC. The chain recombines TRBV12-3 or TRBV12-4 with TRBJ2-4, with D possibly TRBD2 on 7 matching bases. This CDR3 contains 21 residues.

This clonotype was seen ten or more times. V usage is TRBV6-1 and J usage is TRBJ2-7; 12 bases match TRBD2. The CDR3 loop spans 17 amino acids. CDR1 is MNHNS and CDR2 is SASEGT in the germline V gene. The junction had 10 bases not matched to a gene; V was cut back by 5 bases and J by 2 bases. Here the CDR3 DNA reads TGTGCCAGCAGTAAATTGAACCTAGCGGGAGGGCCCTACGAGCAGTACTTC. It yields the protein CASSKLNLAGGPYEQYF.